The text below deals with one TCR beta chain. Its antigen is not identified. The sample comes from a study of cytotoxic CD8 clonotypes in ibrutinib-treated CLL. At the level of the study: Mean yields were roughly 240,000 productive templates and 94,082 productive rearrangements per sample. Study conclusions and caveats: Relative to age-matched healthy donors, clonality at baseline was higher, and it tracked circulating CD8+ T-cell counts. Sampling schedules were unmatched across sustained-remission and progressing patients.

CDR3 length: 13 residues. J gave up 5 bases and V 7 bases, and 3 bases lay outside the gene matches. Germline assignment: CDR1 SNHLY and CDR2 FYNNEI. Libraries were prepared by immunoSEQ multiplex PCR; TCRdb keeps only in-frame clonotypes and omits some of them. The sample has hundreds of thousands of clones; roughly 79% are singletons. This chain joins TRBV2 and TRBJ1-5, with TRBD1 identical over 9 bases. This clonotype was sampled from a human donor with chronic lymphocytic leukemia. This specimen consisted of PBMCs, obtained after 12 months of ibrutinib treatment. CDR3 amino acids: CASTDRGHQPQHF. CDR3 sequence (DNA): TGTGCCAGCACGGACAGGGGCCATCAGCCCCAGCATTTT.